The 10 T cell receptor beta chains below come from one sample, sequenced in a study of T cells in Graves' hyperthyroidism and ophthalmopathy. Amplified regions were TCR beta CDR3 sequences from RNA transcripts. The HTBI primer set drove a first-round RT-PCR of the TCR CDR3. TCRdb called the multiplex PCR reads again in MiXCR, with one record for every CDR3 protein. The top ten clones hold 16% of a sample with hundreds of thousands of distinct CDR3 sequences, 15% to 20% of them seen once. The material sequenced was blood. Source of these receptors: a woman between 50 and 59 years old with Graves' hyperthyroidism that later progressed to Graves' ophthalmopathy.

This clonotype was observed many times. The chain combines TRBV11-2 with TRBJ1-4, with no clear D. CDR1 is SGHAT and CDR2 is FQNNGV in the germline V gene. The CDR3 spans 14 residues. The V end lost 3 bases, the J end lost 3 bases, and 8 bases lay between the germline ends. The CDR3 loop is CASSFGQPNEKLFF. The CDR3 DNA follows: TGTGCCAGCAGCTTTGGGCAGCCTAATGAAAAACTGTTTTTT.

In this sample, this clonotype turned up many times. V usage is TRBV12-3 or TRBV12-4 and J usage is TRBJ1-4, with unresolved D. The CDR3 has 15 amino acids. With 1 base removed from V and 7 bases from J, the gap between germline ends came to 13 bases. CDR3 sequence: CASSLVSGESEKLFF. The CDR3 DNA sequence: TGTGCCAGCAGTTTAGTATCCGGGGAAAGTGAAAAACTGTTTTTT.

CDR3 nucleotide sequence: TGCAGTGCTATTCAAGGTTGGGGGGGCCTAAGGTTAAGGCCAGATACGCAGTATTTT. Translating it yields CSAIQGWGGLRLRPDTQYF. The V call is TRBV20-1, the J call TRBJ2-3; the D gene is possibly TRBD2 (7 bases). V was trimmed by 4 bases and J by 4 bases, leaving 30 bases between them. Germline CDR1 DFQATT, CDR2 SNEGSKA (reference sequence). The CDR3 covers 19 residues.

Worth noting for this clonotype: The junction shows a germline mismatch at one end, possibly a read error. The chain carries TRBV12-3 or TRBV12-4 and TRBJ2-2, with D perhaps TRBD1 (6 bases). This CDR3 has 15 residues. The CDR3 here is CASSLGEDSHGELFF. CDR3 nucleotides: TGTGCCAGCAGTTTAGGTGAGGACAGCCATGGGGAACTGTTTTTT.

J is TRBJ2-1 and V is TRBV6-1; D may be TRBD1 (7 bases). The CDR3 extends over 13 amino acids. The V end was cut by 5 bases, the J end by 5 bases, with 10 bases between. Germline V CDR1 and CDR2: MNHNS, SASEGT. CDR3 bases: TGTGCCAGCAGTCGCGGGACAGACAATGAGCAGTTCTTC. Its protein product is CASSRGTDNEQFF.

V and J are TRBV3-1 and TRBJ1-1, with no clear D. The CDR3 spans 18 residues. The germline V gene encodes CDR1 LGHDT and CDR2 YNNKEL (reference sequence). V was cut by 1 base and J by 2 bases, with 20 bases left in between. The CDR3 reads CASSQGWALGIGNTEAFF. The CDR3 coding sequence is TGTGCCAGCAGCCAAGGTTGGGCTCTTGGAATTGGCAACACTGAAGCTTTCTTT. Full variable domain (outside the CDR3, taken from reference TRBV3-1 and TRBJ1-1): DTAVSQTPKYLVTQMGNDKSIKCEQNLGHDTMYWYKQDSKKFLKIMFSYNNKELIINETVPNRFSPKSPDKAHLNLHINSLELGDSAVYFCASSQGWALGIGNTEAFFGQGTRLTVV.

This clonotype was found a few times. The V and J genes are TRBV20-1 and TRBJ2-3; a possible D gene is TRBD2 (6 bases). This CDR3 spans 13 amino acids. Germline CDR1 reads DFQATT; CDR2 reads SNEGSKA (reference sequence). CDR3 protein: CSRSERAADTQYF. The CDR3 DNA reads as TGCAGCCGGTCTGAGCGGGCAGCAGATACGCAGTATTTT.

This clonotype turned up a few times. J is TRBJ2-1 and V is TRBV9, with 7 bases fitting TRBD1. The germline gives CDR1 SGDLS, CDR2 YYNGEE. This CDR3 region has 17 residues. The J segment lost 0 bases and the V segment lost 3 bases, leaving 9 bases of the junction unmatched. For the CDR3, the DNA is TGTGCCAGCAGCGGCTACAGGGGCGAAAGCTCCTACAATGAGCAGTTCTTC. It is translated as CASSGYRGESSYNEQFF.

Note on this clonotype: A much larger clonotype is one base distant, so this may be a read error. This chain connects TRBV3-1 to TRBJ1-1; no firm D call. The CDR3 runs 15 residues. Germline values: CDR1 LGHDT, CDR2 YNNKEL (reference sequence). The CDR3, as DNA: TGTGCCGGCAGCCAGCCGTCCCGGCTCCACACTGAAGCTTTCTTT. Translating gives CAGSQPSRLHTEAFF.

In this sample, this clonotype turned up many times. The chain couples TRBV24-1 to TRBJ1-2, with unresolved D. Trimming stripped 3 bases from V and 0 bases from J, with 10 bases between. The CDR3 covers 15 residues. CDR1 and CDR2 (germline): KGHDR, SFDVKD. CDR3 DNA: TGTGCCACCAGTGATGGGCAGGTAGCTAACTATGGCTACACCTTC. It translates to CATSDGQVANYGYTF.